This T cell receptor beta chain was observed in a study of breast tumors, draining lymph nodes, adjacent tissues. In TCRdb, the multiplex PCR reads were re-called with MiXCR into one record per CDR3 protein. The top ten clones hold under 55% of a sample with about 13,000 distinct CDR3 sequences, 62% of them seen once. Trimming removed 5 bases from V and 7 bases from J; junction bases left unmatched: 4. The CDR3 consists of 13 residues. The germline CDR1 and CDR2 sequences are SQVTM and ANQGSEA. Whole-study findings and limits: Tumor TCR diversity was below lymph nodes but above nontumor tissue. That most tumor T cells come from lymph nodes remained unproven.

A remark on this clonotype: The target antigen is unknown.

This sequence joins TRBV29-1 and TRBJ1-6; 8 nucleotides agree with TRBD1. Input material: tumor-adjacent breast tissue. The receptor was isolated from a female donor with breast cancer. Some clones in this sample may be carry-over from other donors' samples. The CDR3 nucleotides read TGCAGCGTTCGACAGGGGTTGAATTCACCCCTCCACTTT. This translates into CSVRQGLNSPLHF.